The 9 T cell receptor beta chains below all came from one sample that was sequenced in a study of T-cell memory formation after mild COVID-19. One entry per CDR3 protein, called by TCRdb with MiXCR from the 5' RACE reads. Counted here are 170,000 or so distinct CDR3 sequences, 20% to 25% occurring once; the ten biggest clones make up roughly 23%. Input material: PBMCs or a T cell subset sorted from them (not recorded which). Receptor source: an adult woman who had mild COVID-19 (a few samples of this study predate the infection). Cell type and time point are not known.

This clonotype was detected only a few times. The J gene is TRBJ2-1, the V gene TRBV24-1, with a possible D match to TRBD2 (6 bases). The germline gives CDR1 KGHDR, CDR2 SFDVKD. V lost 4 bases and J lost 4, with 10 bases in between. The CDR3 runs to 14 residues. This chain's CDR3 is CATSDLALYNEQFF. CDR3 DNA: TGTGCCACCAGTGACCTAGCGCTTTACAATGAGCAGTTCTTC.

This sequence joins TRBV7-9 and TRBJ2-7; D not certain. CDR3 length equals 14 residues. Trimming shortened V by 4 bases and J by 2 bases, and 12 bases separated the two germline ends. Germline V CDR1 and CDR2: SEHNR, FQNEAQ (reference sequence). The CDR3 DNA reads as TGTGCCAGCAGCTCGACCACTACGCCCTACGAGCAGTACTTC. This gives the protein CASSSTTTPYEQYF.

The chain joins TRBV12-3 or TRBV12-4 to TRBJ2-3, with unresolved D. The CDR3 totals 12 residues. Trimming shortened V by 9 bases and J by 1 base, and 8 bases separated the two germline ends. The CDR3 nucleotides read TGTGCCAGTCGTTGGGGCACAGATACGCAGTATTTT. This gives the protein CASRWGTDTQYF.

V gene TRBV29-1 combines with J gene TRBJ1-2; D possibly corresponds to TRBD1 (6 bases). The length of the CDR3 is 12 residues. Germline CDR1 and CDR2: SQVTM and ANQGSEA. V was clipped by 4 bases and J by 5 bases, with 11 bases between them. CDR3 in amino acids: CSVAGVIYGYTF. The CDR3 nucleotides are TGCAGCGTTGCAGGGGTGATTTATGGCTACACCTTC. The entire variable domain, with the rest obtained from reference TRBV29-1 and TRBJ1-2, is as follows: SAVISQKPSRDICQRGTSLTIQCQVDSQVTMMFWYRQQPGQSLTLIATANQGSEATYESGFVIDKFPISRPNLTFSTLTVSNMSPEDSSIYLCSVAGVIYGYTFGSGTRLTVV.

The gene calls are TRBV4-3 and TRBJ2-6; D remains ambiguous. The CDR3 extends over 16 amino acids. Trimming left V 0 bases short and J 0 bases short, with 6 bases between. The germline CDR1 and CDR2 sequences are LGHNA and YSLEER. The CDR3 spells CASSQEWGSGANVLTF. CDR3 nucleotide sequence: TGCGCCAGCAGCCAAGAATGGGGCTCTGGGGCCAACGTCCTGACTTTC.

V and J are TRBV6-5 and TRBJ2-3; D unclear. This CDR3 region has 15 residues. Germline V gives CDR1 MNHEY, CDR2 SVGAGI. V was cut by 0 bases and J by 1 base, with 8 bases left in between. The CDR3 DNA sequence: TGTGCCAGCAGTTACTCGCCGTCGGGCACAGATACGCAGTATTTT. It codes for CASSYSPSGTDTQYF.

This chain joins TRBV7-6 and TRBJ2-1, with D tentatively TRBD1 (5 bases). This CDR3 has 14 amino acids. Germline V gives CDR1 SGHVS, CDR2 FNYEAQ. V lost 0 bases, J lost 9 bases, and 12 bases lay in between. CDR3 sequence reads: CASSLAWGRGEQFF. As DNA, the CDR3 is TGTGCCAGCAGCTTAGCGTGGGGCCGAGGTGAGCAGTTCTTC.

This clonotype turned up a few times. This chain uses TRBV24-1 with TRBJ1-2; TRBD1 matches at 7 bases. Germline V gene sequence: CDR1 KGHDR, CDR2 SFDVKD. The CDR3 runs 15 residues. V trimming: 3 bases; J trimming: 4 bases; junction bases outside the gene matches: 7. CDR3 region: CATSDPGTEGYGYTF. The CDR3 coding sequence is TGTGCCACCAGTGATCCCGGGACAGAGGGCTATGGCTACACCTTC.

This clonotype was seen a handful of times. The CDR3 loop is CASRSDSGETQYF. The CDR3 DNA follows: TGTGCCAGCAGGTCCGACAGCGGTGAGACCCAGTACTTC. This chain links TRBV12-3 or TRBV12-4 with TRBJ2-5, with D perhaps TRBD1 or TRBD2 (5 bases each). The V end was cut by 6 bases, the J end by 5 bases, with 13 bases between. The CDR3 contains 13 residues.